The present TCR beta chain was sequenced within a study of PD-1 blockade in classical Hodgkin lymphoma. Study-wide findings and caveats: Newly diagnosed patients and complete responders had comparable diversity at baseline. A significant rise in TCR diversity by C4D1 was seen for CD4+ but not CD8+ cells. The drivers behind the repertoire differences, possibly disease activity or prior therapy, remain undefined.

About this clone itself: Its antigen is currently unknown.

V was cut by 7 bases and J by 3 bases, with 21 bases left in between. The CDR3 is 15 residues long. Germline loops: CDR1 SQVTM, CDR2 ANQGSEA. The table came from immunoSEQ multiplex PCR; TCRdb's copy has only in-frame clones and leaves some out. The sample yields 30,000 to 40,000 clones, about 93% seen once. Stated time point: cycle 4 day 1 (C4D1), after five to seven weeks of nivolumab. Every single patient, without exception, relapsed after autologous stem cell transplantation, and brentuximab vedotin exposure varied. Magnetic negative selection was used to purify CD4+ T cells from PBMCs that had been thawed.

The sample in question was CD4+ T cells from blood, obtained before the fourth cycle of nivolumab. The TCR was taken from a human donor with classical Hodgkin lymphoma. The V call is TRBV29-1, the J call TRBJ1-2, with a tentative D call TRBD1 (6 bases). DNA for the CDR3: TGCAGCGCCCTTGGGGGTCAGGGGTCCGACTATGGCTACACCTTC. This gives the protein CSALGGQGSDYGYTF.